A single sample is the source of the 30 T cell receptor beta chains below, sequenced in a study of tumor-infiltrating lymphocytes in primary liver carcinoma. Unsorted whole blood yielded blood RNA, and germline DNA was extracted as well. The input was 450 to 500 ng total RNA; TCR beta cDNA was made from it with a constant-region primer. Researchers made the TCR beta libraries by running three nested multiplex PCR rounds with slightly modified ARM-PCR. Amplification in the first two PCR rounds was performed using TRBV1-TRBV30 forward primers and a C-beta reverse primer for roughly 9 cycles each. TCRdb called the multiplex PCR reads again in MiXCR, with one record for every CDR3 protein. The profile covers some 190,000 distinct CDR3 sequences, with about 60% appearing a single time and around three quarters taken by the ten largest. The sample consisted of peripheral blood. These receptors all come from a man between 35 and 55 years old with primary liver carcinoma and hepatitis B virus infection.

V is TRBV28 and J is TRBJ1-3, with D maybe TRBD1 (6 bases). Trimming shortened V by 3 bases and J by 4 bases, and 19 bases separated the two germline ends. The CDR3 is 17 amino acids. Looked up from germline, CDR1 is MDHEN and CDR2 is SYDVKM. The CDR3 coding sequence is TGTGCCAGCAGTTTGGGGAACAGGGTACCCCCCGGAAACACCATATATTTT. This sequence encodes CASSLGNRVPPGNTIYF.

Worth noting for this clonotype: Just one base apart from a much larger clone, this may be a read error. The chain recombines TRBV6-5 with TRBJ2-5; a possible D gene is TRBD2 (6 bases). The CDR3 loop spans 13 amino acids. Germline-derived CDR1 and CDR2 are MNHEY and SVGAGI. In nucleotides, the CDR3 is TGTGTCAGCAAGGAGGGGATGGGGGAGACCCAGTACTTC. The encoded protein is CVSKEGMGETQYF.

Remarks on this clonotype: The germline gene is not matched at one end of the junction; a read error may be the cause. The gene calls are TRBV25-1 and TRBJ2-5; D possibly corresponds to TRBD1 (5 bases). The CDR3 contains 14 residues. From germline, CDR1 is MGHDK and CDR2 SYGVNS. The CDR3 loop is CANSPHTGQETQYF. Written as DNA, the CDR3 is TGTGCCAACAGTCCCCACACAGGCCAAGAGACCCAGTACTTC.

This clonotype was seen only a few times. The rearrangement links TRBV10-3 to TRBJ2-2; maybe TRBD1 (5 bases). Trimming removed 5 bases from V and 5 bases from J, with 15 bases in between. The germline gives CDR1 ENHRY, CDR2 SYGVKD. The CDR3 covers 15 residues. The CDR3 protein is CAISTGGLGTGELFF. The CDR3 nucleotides are TGTGCCATCAGTACAGGTGGGCTCGGGACCGGGGAGCTGTTTTTT.

Of note for this clonotype: A much larger clone is a single base away; this may be a read error. The CDR3 sequence: CSVEGGGTDTQYF. Here the CDR3 DNA reads TGCAGCGTTGAGGGGGGAGGCACAGATACGCAGTATTTT. The gene calls are TRBV29-1 and TRBJ2-3; possible D gene TRBD2, 6 bases. CDR3 size: 13 residues. V was clipped by 3 bases and J by 1 base, with 8 bases between them. The germline gives CDR1 SQVTM, CDR2 ANQGSEA.

This chain connects TRBV6-6 to TRBJ1-1; a possible D gene is TRBD1 (5 bases). Trimming took off 5 bases at V and 1 base at J, with 11 bases between the two ends. This CDR3 has 14 residues. Per germline, CDR1 MNHNY and CDR2 SVGAGI (reference sequence). The CDR3 here is CASSPARENTEAFF. The CDR3 DNA is TGTGCCAGCAGTCCGGCCAGGGAGAACACTGAAGCTTTCTTT.

This clonotype was recorded a few times. The V gene is TRBV7-8, the J gene TRBJ2-3; D gene unclear. The V end lost 3 bases, the J end lost 1 base, and 8 bases lay between the germline ends. Germline CDR1 is SGHVS and CDR2 is FQNEAQ. CDR3 length equals 14 residues. CDR3 in DNA: TGTGCCAGCAGCTTCCTTTGGGGCACAGATACGCAGTATTTT. Protein sequence: CASSFLWGTDTQYF.

The chain carries TRBV11-2 and TRBJ2-1; D unresolved. Trimming removed 0 bases from V and 6 bases from J, with 9 bases in between. The CDR3 length is 14 residues. Germline CDR1 and CDR2: SGHAT and FQNNGV. The CDR3 reads CASSLDGNCNEQFF. The CDR3 coding sequence is TGTGCCAGCAGCTTAGATGGGAACTGCAATGAGCAGTTCTTC.

A remark on this clonotype: The junction does not match germline at one end; this may be a read error. This chain links TRBV29-1 with TRBJ2-7, with TRBD2 matching 7 bases. The CDR3 is 14 residues long. CDR1 and CDR2 (germline): SQVTM, ANQGSEA. This chain's CDR3 is CIVEGGVSSYEQYF. For the CDR3, the DNA is TGCATCGTTGAGGGAGGGGTTTCATCCTACGAGCAGTACTTC.

Notes on this clonotype: Sequence at one end of the junction differs from germline and may be a read error. This chain links TRBV6-1 with TRBJ2-1; TRBD2 aligns across 7 bases. CDR1 is MNHNS, CDR2 SASEGT, per germline. The CDR3 loop spans 15 amino acids. The CDR3 reads CASSEVPSGYIEQFF. CDR3 nucleotides: TGTGCCAGCAGTGAAGTACCTAGCGGCTACATTGAGCAGTTCTTC.

DNA for the CDR3: TGTGCCAGCAGTTACAGGAACACTGAAGCTTTCTTT. Translating gives CASSYRNTEAFF. The chain has TRBV6-5 and TRBJ1-1; D is ambiguous. V lost 2 bases and J 1 base, leaving 2 bases between the germline ends. Germline V gene lookup returns CDR1 MNHEY and CDR2 SVGAGI. The CDR3 has 12 residues.

This clonotype was picked up a small number of times. The rearrangement joins TRBV30 to TRBJ2-7; TRBD1 aligns across 8 bases. The junction had 1 base not matched to a gene; V was cut back by 1 base and J by 2 bases. This CDR3 has 13 amino acids. Germline V lookup: CDR1 GTSNPN, CDR2 SVGIG (reference sequence). The CDR3 DNA sequence: TGTGCCTGGAGTGGGGGACAGGCCTACGAGCAGTACTTC. It is translated as CAWSGGQAYEQYF.

As for this clonotype: The junction does not match germline at one end; this may be a read error. The chain joins TRBV12-3 or TRBV12-4 to TRBJ2-5, with D perhaps assigned TRBD1 or TRBD2 (5 bases each). There are 17 residues in the CDR3. The CDR3 sequence is CASTLRSWGRGQETHYF. CDR3 DNA sequence: TGTGCCAGCACTTTGCGATCGTGGGGCCGGGGCCAAGAGACCCATTACTTC.

This clonotype turned up a few times. In nucleotides, the CDR3 is TGTGCCACCGGGGAGGGGAGGAGGGAAGATACGCAGTATTTT. As protein: CATGEGRREDTQYF. The V call is TRBV6-6, the J call TRBJ2-3, with 7 bases aligning to TRBD2. The CDR3 totals 14 residues. Trimming cost V 10 bases and J 5 bases; bases outside gene matches: 12. Germline V CDR1 and CDR2: MNHNY, SVGAGI (reference sequence).

The rearrangement uses TRBV6-6 and TRBJ2-3, with 7 bases fitting TRBD2. The V segment lost 9 bases and the J segment 2 bases; nucleotides outside the gene matches: 14. The CDR3 loop spans 16 amino acids. The germline V gene encodes CDR1 MNHNY and CDR2 SVGAGI (reference sequence). This CDR3 is CASSPRATSLTDTQYF. CDR3 DNA sequence: TGTGCCAGTAGCCCCCGCGCGACTAGCCTCACAGATACGCAGTATTTT.

With regard to this clonotype: A read error may produce the germline difference seen at one junction end. The V call is TRBV11-2, the J call TRBJ2-2; 11 nucleotides line up with TRBD1. The CDR3 contains 16 residues. The V gene's germline CDR1 is SGHAT and CDR2 FQNNGV. CDR3 sequence reads: CASGSGQGGLAGEPFF. Here the CDR3 DNA reads TGTGCCAGCGGCTCGGGACAGGGGGGTTTGGCCGGGGAGCCGTTTTTT.

The gene calls are TRBV6-1 and TRBJ2-7; 10 bases align to TRBD1. After removal of 4 bases from V and 3 bases from J, the junction contained 3 bases not matched to a gene. CDR1 MNHNS and CDR2 SASEGT come from the germline V gene. The CDR3 runs 14 residues. The CDR3 region is CASSARTGGYEQYF. The CDR3 region has the DNA TGTGCCAGCAGTGCCCGGACAGGGGGCTACGAGCAGTACTTC.

The chain has TRBV28 and TRBJ2-7; D ambiguous. V shed 6 bases and J shed 2 bases, with 14 bases lying between them. In germline, CDR1 is MDHEN, CDR2 SYDVKM. The CDR3 is made up of 14 amino acids. The chain's CDR3 is CASRDASQAYEQYF. The CDR3 coding sequence is TGTGCCAGCAGGGACGCCTCTCAGGCCTACGAGCAGTACTTC.

Comments on this clonotype: One end of the junction does not line up with germline, which may come from a read error. CDR3 in amino acids: CASSQDRVASYEHYF. CDR3 sequence (DNA): TGTGCCAGCAGCCAAGATCGGGTAGCGTCCTACGAGCACTACTTC. This chain connects TRBV14 to TRBJ2-7; the D gene is possibly TRBD2 (5 bases). Germline-derived CDR1 and CDR2 are SGHDN and FVKESK. This CDR3 is 15 amino acids long. The whole variable domain, remainder taken from reference TRBV14 and TRBJ2-7, is EAGVTQFPSHSVIEKGQTVTLRCDPISGHDNLYWYRRVMGKEIKFLLHFVKESKQDESGMPNNRFLAERTGGTYSTLKVQPAELEDSGVYFCASSQDRVASYEHYFGPGTRLTVT.

The chain couples TRBV10-3 to TRBJ2-3, with D unclear. The CDR3 runs to 13 residues. V lost 8 bases and J lost 0, with 9 bases in between. CDR1 ENHRY and CDR2 SYGVKD come from the germline V gene. The CDR3 here is CAIDGPSTDTQYF. The CDR3 DNA reads TGTGCCATCGACGGGCCGAGCACAGATACGCAGTATTTT.

In regard to this clonotype: The junction departs from the called germline gene at one end, perhaps through a read error. V usage is TRBV29-1 and J usage is TRBJ1-2; no reliable D call. CDR1 SQVTM and CDR2 ANQGSEA come from the germline V gene. CDR3 size: 14 residues. CDR3 loop: CSVEGRATNYGHTF. The DNA for the CDR3 is TGCAGCGTTGAGGGTAGGGCCACTAACTATGGCCACACCTTC. The full variable domain, rest sourced from reference TRBV29-1 and TRBJ1-2, is SAVISQKPSRDICQRGTSLTIQCQVDSQVTMMFWYRQQPGQSLTLIATANQGSEATYESGFVIDKFPISRPNLTFSTLTVSNMSPEDSSIYLCSVEGRATNYGHTFGSGTRLTVV.

This clonotype showed up just once. The chain is built from TRBV28 and TRBJ1-2; TRBD1 might be the D (5 bases). This CDR3 spans 15 amino acids. With 6 bases removed from V and 7 bases from J, the gap between germline ends came to 21 bases. Germline assignment: CDR1 MDHEN and CDR2 SYDVKM. In nucleotides, the CDR3 is TGTGCCAGCAGAAATCTGGAAGGGGATTTAAGTGGCTACACCTTC. Translating gives CASRNLEGDLSGYTF.

The chain is built from TRBV5-1 and TRBJ1-1, with 7 nucleotides matching TRBD1. Germline CDR1 SGHRS, CDR2 YFSETQ. The CDR3 runs to 15 residues. With 4 bases clipped from V and 0 bases from J, the junction kept 6 bases outside the gene matches. This CDR3 is CASSTWGQMNTEAFF. The CDR3 DNA is TGCGCCAGCAGCACATGGGGACAGATGAACACTGAAGCTTTCTTT. Complete variable domain (other parts from reference TRBV5-1 and TRBJ1-1): KAGVTQTPRYLIKTRGQQVTLSCSPISGHRSVSWYQQTPGQGLQFLFEYFSETQRNKGNFPGRFSGRQFSNSRSEMNVSTLELGDSALYLCASSTWGQMNTEAFFGQGTRLTVV.

The CDR3, as DNA: TGTGCCAGCAGCACATGTAAGGCGGGTATGGAAGAGACCCAGTACTTC. Its translation: CASSTCKAGMEETQYF. The chain employs TRBV7-9 and TRBJ2-5; tentatively, D is TRBD2 (5 bases). Germline CDR1 SEHNR, CDR2 FQNEAQ (reference sequence). The ends were cut back, 5 bases at V and 3 bases at J, with 19 bases in the middle. This CDR3 is 16 amino acids long.

This clonotype was counted at least ten times. The gene calls are TRBV11-3 and TRBJ2-1; D is uncertain. Germline loops: CDR1 SGHNT, CDR2 YENEEA. Trimming shortened V by 5 bases and J by 3 bases, and 8 bases separated the two germline ends. The CDR3 is 13 amino acids. CDR3 loop: CASSTGVYNEQFF. The CDR3 bases are TGTGCCAGCAGCACTGGGGTCTACAATGAGCAGTTCTTC. The entire variable domain, with the rest obtained from reference TRBV11-3 and TRBJ2-1, is as follows: EAGVVQSPRYKIIEKKQPVAFWCNPISGHNTLYWYLQNLGQGPELLIRYENEEAVDDSQLPKDRFSAERLKGVDSTLKIQPAELGDSAVYLCASSTGVYNEQFFGPGTRLTVL.

For this clonotype: At one boundary the junction diverges from the germline segment, which might be a read error. The genes are TRBV6-1 and TRBJ2-5; unclear D gene. The CDR3 spans 15 residues. The V gene's germline CDR1 is MNHNS and CDR2 SASEGT. For the CDR3, the DNA is TGTGCCAGCAGCGTACAATACGGGCGTCAAGAGACCCAATACTTC. Translated, it gives CASSVQYGRQETQYF.

The chain joins TRBV6-1 to TRBJ2-7, with 9 bases matching TRBD2. With V trimmed by 2 bases and J by 1 base, 3 bases remained unmatched. CDR3 length equals 15 residues. Per germline, CDR1 MNHNS and CDR2 SASEGT. The DNA for the CDR3 is TGTGCCAGCAGTGAATGGCTAGCGGGGTCCTACGAGCAGTACTTC. Its protein product is CASSEWLAGSYEQYF.

A remark on this clonotype: This clone may be a read error of a much larger clone one base away. This rearrangement joins TRBV29-1 to TRBJ2-2; the D is unclear. The length of the CDR3 is 12 residues. Trimming shortened V by 3 bases and J by 6 bases, and 8 bases separated the two germline ends. Germline V gene data show CDR1 as SQVTM and CDR2 as ANQGSEA. The CDR3 DNA follows: TGCAGCGTTGACCTCGGCTCCGGGGAGCTGTTTTTT. Encoded protein: CSVDLGSGELFF.

This chain links TRBV11-2 with TRBJ1-2, with a possible D match to TRBD1 (5 bases). CDR1 is SGHAT, CDR2 FQNNGV, per germline. Deletions cut 1 base from V and 7 bases from J, with 10 bases between. The CDR3 is made up of 13 amino acids. CDR3: CASSLVKGLGYTF. In DNA form, the CDR3 reads TGTGCCAGCAGCTTAGTAAAGGGGCTTGGCTACACCTTC.

To note about this clonotype: Given a much more abundant clone one base away, this may be a read error. The rearrangement links TRBV29-1 to TRBJ1-2; 7 bases map to TRBD1. Germline V gene data show CDR1 as SQVTM and CDR2 as ANQGSEA. This CDR3 comprises 12 residues. In DNA form, the CDR3 reads TGCAGCGTTGAGGCTCAGGGGGGCGGCTACAGCTTC. This gives the protein CSVEAQGGGYSF.